A selection of T cell receptor beta chains follows, all from one sample in a study of blood T cell repertoires in COVID-19. Clones were sequenced by immunoSEQ multiplex PCR, and TCRdb holds only the in-frame ones, with some missing. The data hold 40,000 or so clones, with approximately 91% observed a single time. Sequencing input: peripheral blood. Receptor source: a woman aged 30 to 39 in a cohort sampled during active COVID-19. The CDR3 runs from the conserved cysteine through the conserved F or W. The order of the fields is J gene, D gene, V gene, clone size, CDR3 DNA, CDR3 protein. A D gene is named only where the DNA matches it firmly. Clone size appears in some rows only: once, few, many, or a class for an expanded clone.

j_gene: TRBJ2-1
d_gene: TRBD2
v_gene: TRBV7-3
abundance: -
CDR3nt: TGTGCCAGCAGCCAGCCGGGACTAGCGGGTGTTAATGAGCAGTTCTTC
CDR3aa: CASSQPGLAGVNEQFF

j_gene: TRBJ1-1
d_gene: TRBD1
v_gene: TRBV7-9
abundance: -
CDR3nt: TGTGCCAGCAGTCGAGGGGACAGGTGGGGTACTGAAGCTTTCTTT
CDR3aa: CASSRGDRWGTEAFF

j_gene: TRBJ2-7
d_gene: TRBD2
v_gene: TRBV7-2
abundance: -
CDR3nt: TGTGCCAGCAGCTCCACTAGCGGGAGGGGGGCAGGCGAGCAGTACTTC
CDR3aa: CASSSTSGRGAGEQYF

j_gene: TRBJ2-5
d_gene: TRBD2
v_gene: TRBV4-2
abundance: -
CDR3nt: TGTGCCAGCAGCCAAGATCGCGGCGGGAGTAAAGAGACCCAGTACTTC
CDR3aa: CASSQDRGGSKETQYF

j_gene: TRBJ2-1
d_gene: TRBD2
v_gene: TRBV4-3
abundance: -
CDR3nt: TGCGCCAGCAGCCATCTCCAGCCCCTAGCGGGAGAATATGAGCAGTTCTTC
CDR3aa: CASSHLQPLAGEYEQFF

j_gene: TRBJ2-1
d_gene: TRBD2
v_gene: TRBV30
abundance: -
CDR3nt: TGTGCCTGGAGTGTACTCAGACTAGCGGGAGGATTAACCTACAATGAGCAGTTCTTC
CDR3aa: CAWSVLRLAGGLTYNEQFF

j_gene: TRBJ2-1
d_gene: TRBD2
v_gene: TRBV7-9
abundance: -
CDR3nt: TGTGCCAGCAGCATAGGACTAGCGGGAGGGGCTTACAATGAGCAGTTCTTC
CDR3aa: CASSIGLAGGAYNEQFF

j_gene: TRBJ2-1
d_gene: -
v_gene: TRBV2
abundance: once
CDR3nt: TGTGCCAGCAGTGAAGTCCTCCAGAAAAGTGAGCAGTTCTTC
CDR3aa: CASSEVLQKSEQFF

j_gene: TRBJ1-3
d_gene: -
v_gene: TRBV9
abundance: -
CDR3nt: TGTGCCAGCAGCCCCCGAGGGAGAAAAGGAGGAAACACCATATATTTT
CDR3aa: CASSPRGRKGGNTIYF

j_gene: TRBJ2-7
d_gene: TRBD1
v_gene: TRBV4-1
abundance: -
CDR3nt: TGCGCCAGCAGCCAAGGATTCGGGACAGGGGTCGAGCAGTACTTC
CDR3aa: CASSQGFGTGVEQYF

j_gene: TRBJ1-1
d_gene: TRBD1
v_gene: TRBV7-2
abundance: -
CDR3nt: TGTGCCAGCAGCTTTGACAGGGAGAACACTGAAGCTTTCTTT
CDR3aa: CASSFDRENTEAFF

j_gene: TRBJ2-7
d_gene: TRBD1
v_gene: TRBV9
abundance: -
CDR3nt: TGTGCCAGCAGCTTTGGACAGGGCTCGGGCGAGCAGTACTTC
CDR3aa: CASSFGQGSGEQYF

j_gene: TRBJ2-3
d_gene: -
v_gene: TRBV27
abundance: -
CDR3nt: TGTGCCAGCAGTGTTTGGGGCCAAACTAGCACAGATACGCAGTATTTT
CDR3aa: CASSVWGQTSTDTQYF

j_gene: TRBJ2-3
d_gene: TRBD2
v_gene: TRBV5-1
abundance: -
CDR3nt: TGCGCCAGCAGCTCCGGACTAGCGGGAGGCACCACAGATACGCAGTATTTT
CDR3aa: CASSSGLAGGTTDTQYF